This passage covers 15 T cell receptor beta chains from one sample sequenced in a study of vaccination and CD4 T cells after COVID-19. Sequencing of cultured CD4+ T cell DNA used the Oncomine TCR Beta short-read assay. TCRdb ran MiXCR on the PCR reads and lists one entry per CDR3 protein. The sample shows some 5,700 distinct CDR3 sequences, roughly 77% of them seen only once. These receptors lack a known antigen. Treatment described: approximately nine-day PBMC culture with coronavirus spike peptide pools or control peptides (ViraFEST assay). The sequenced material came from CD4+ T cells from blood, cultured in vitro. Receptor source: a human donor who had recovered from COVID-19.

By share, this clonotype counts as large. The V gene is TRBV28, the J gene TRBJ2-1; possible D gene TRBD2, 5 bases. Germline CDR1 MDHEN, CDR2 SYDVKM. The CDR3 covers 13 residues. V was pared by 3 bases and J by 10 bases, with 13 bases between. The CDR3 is CASSLGEAVEQFF. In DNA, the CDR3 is TGTGCCAGCAGTTTGGGAGAGGCGGTAGAGCAGTTCTTC.

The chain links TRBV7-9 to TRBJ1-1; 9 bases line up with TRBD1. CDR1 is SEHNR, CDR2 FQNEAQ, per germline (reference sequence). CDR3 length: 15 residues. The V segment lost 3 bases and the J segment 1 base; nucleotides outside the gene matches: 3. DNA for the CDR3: TGTGCCAGCAGCTTTTGGACAGGGGAGAACACTGAAGCTTTCTTT. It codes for CASSFWTGENTEAFF.

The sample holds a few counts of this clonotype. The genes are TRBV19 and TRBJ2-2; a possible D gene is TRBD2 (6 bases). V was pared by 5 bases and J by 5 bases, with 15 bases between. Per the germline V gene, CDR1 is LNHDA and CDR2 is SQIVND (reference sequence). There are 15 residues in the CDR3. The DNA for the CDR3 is TGTGCCAGTAGTCCCGGGACTCTTCGGACCGGGGAGCTGTTTTTT. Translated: CASSPGTLRTGELFF. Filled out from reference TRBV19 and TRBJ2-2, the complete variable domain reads DGGITQSPKYLFRKEGQNVTLSCEQNLNHDAMYWYRQDPGQGLRLIYYSQIVNDFQKGDIAEGYSVSREKKESFPLTVTSAQKNPTAFYLCASSPGTLRTGELFFGEGSRLTVL.

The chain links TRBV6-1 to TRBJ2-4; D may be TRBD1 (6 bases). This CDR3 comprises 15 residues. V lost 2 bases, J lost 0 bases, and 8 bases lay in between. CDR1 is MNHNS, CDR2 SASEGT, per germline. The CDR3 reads CASSEQGPAKNIQYF. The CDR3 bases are TGTGCCAGCAGTGAACAGGGGCCAGCCAAAAACATTCAGTACTTC.

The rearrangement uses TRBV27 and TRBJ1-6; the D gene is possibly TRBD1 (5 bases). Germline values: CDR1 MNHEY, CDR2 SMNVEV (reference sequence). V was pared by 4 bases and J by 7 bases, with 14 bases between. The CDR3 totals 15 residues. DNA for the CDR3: TGTGCCAGCAGTTCCTCAGGGTTCCCGAATTCACCCCTCCACTTT. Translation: CASSSSGFPNSPLHF.

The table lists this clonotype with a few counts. Here the CDR3 DNA reads TGTGCCAGCAGCCCAATACTAGCGGCGGCCCAAGAGACCCAGTACTTC. Its translation is CASSPILAAAQETQYF. The chain is built from TRBV7-2 and TRBJ2-5; 8 nucleotides match TRBD2. V lost 5 bases to trimming and J lost 1 base; unmatched junction nucleotides: 9. CDR3 size: 16 residues. Germline-derived CDR1 and CDR2 are SGHTA and FQGNSA.

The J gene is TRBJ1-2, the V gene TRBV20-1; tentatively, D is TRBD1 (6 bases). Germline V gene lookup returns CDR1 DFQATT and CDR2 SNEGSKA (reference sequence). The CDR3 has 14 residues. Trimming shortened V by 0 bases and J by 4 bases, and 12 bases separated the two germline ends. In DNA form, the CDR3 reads TGCAGTGCTAGAGATTCGGACAGCTCCTATGGCTACACCTTC. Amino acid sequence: CSARDSDSSYGYTF.

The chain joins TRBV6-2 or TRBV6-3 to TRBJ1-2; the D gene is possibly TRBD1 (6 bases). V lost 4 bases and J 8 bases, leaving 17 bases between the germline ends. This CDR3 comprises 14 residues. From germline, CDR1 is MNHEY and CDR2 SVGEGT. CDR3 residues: CASSFTRQAKGYTF. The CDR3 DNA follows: TGTGCCAGCAGTTTCACGAGACAGGCGAAGGGCTACACCTTC.

The CDR3 DNA reads as TGCAGTGCTAGAGATCCGGGGGGGACCGGACCCGGGGAGCTGTTTTTT. It translates to CSARDPGGTGPGELFF. The chain links TRBV20-1 to TRBJ2-2; TRBD2 matches at 8 bases. Germline lookup yields CDR1 DFQATT and CDR2 SNEGSKA (reference sequence). V was clipped by 0 bases and J by 6 bases; unmatched bases: 9. CDR3 length: 16 residues.

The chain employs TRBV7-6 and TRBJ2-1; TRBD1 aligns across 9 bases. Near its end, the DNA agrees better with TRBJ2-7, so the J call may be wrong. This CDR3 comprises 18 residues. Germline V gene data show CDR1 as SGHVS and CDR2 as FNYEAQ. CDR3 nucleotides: TGTGCCAGCAGCTTAAGCCGCACCGGGACAGGGAAATCCTACGAGCAGTACTTC. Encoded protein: CASSLSRTGTGKSYEQYF.

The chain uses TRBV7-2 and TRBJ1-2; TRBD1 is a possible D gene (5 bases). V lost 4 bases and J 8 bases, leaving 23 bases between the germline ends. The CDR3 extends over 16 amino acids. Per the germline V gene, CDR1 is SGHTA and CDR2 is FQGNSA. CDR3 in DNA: TGTGCCAGCAGCTCATCCGGGGCGGGAGCGGGGGAGGGCTACACCTTC. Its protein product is CASSSSGAGAGEGYTF.

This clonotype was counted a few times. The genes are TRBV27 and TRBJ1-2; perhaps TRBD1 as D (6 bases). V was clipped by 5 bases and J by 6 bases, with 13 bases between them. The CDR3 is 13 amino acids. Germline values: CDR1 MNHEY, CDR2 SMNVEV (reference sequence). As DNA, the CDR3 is TGTGCCAGCAGTGTTCGGAACAGGGATGGCTACACCTTC. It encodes CASSVRNRDGYTF.

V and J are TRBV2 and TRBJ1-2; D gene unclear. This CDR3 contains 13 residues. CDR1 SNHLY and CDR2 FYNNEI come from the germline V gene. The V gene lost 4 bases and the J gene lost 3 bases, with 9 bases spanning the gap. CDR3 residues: CASSGNGYYGYTF. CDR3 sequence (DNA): TGTGCCAGCAGTGGCAACGGGTACTATGGCTACACCTTC.

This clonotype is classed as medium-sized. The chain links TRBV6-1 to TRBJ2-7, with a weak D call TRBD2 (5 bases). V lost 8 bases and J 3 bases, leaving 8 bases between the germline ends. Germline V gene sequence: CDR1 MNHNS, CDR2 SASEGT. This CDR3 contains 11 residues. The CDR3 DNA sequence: TGTGCCAGCGTCGGAGGCTACGAGCAGTACTTC. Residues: CASVGGYEQYF.

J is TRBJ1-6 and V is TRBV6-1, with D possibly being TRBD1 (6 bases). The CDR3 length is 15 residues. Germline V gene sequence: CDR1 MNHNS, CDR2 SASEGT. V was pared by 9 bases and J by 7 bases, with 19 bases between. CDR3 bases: TGTGCCAGTTTAAAGGGGCCTAGGGGGAATTCACCCCTCCACTTT. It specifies CASLKGPRGNSPLHF.